This TCR beta chain emerged from a study of blood T cell repertoires in COVID-19. On the study more broadly: Samples representing acute and convalescent COVID-19 were sourced from the United States, Italy and Spain.

Trimming stripped 3 bases from V and 1 base from J, with 12 bases between. Germline-derived CDR1 and CDR2 are SGHTA and FQGTGA. The CDR3 is made up of 15 amino acids. Study processing details: By means of reference gene primer amplification, nucleated cell counts were estimated. The method was immunoSEQ multiplex PCR; TCRdb's version includes in-frame clones alone and lacks a portion of them. V and J calls and clone size follow that table, whereas D and trimming were derived from the DNA. The table includes almost 250,000 clones, roughly 85% detected once. The sample taken for sequencing was PBMCs or T cells enriched from blood (not recorded which). The sequence derives from a woman in her forties or fifties with acute COVID-19. This sequence joins TRBV7-3 and TRBJ2-5, with D tentatively TRBD1 (5 bases). CDR3: CASSFTGSSQETQYF. DNA of the CDR3: TGTGCCAGCAGCTTTACAGGATCCTCCCAAGAGACCCAGTACTTC.